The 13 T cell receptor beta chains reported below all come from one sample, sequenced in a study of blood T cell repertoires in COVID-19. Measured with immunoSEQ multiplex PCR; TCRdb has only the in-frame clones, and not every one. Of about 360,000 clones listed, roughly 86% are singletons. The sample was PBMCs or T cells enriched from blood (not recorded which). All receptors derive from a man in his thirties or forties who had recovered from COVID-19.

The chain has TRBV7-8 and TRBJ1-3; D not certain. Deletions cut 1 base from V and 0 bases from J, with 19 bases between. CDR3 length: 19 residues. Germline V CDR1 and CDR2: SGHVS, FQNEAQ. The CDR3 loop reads CASSLVFQASNRSGNTIYF. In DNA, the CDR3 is TGTGCCAGCAGCTTAGTTTTTCAGGCCAGCAACCGCTCTGGAAACACCATATATTTT.

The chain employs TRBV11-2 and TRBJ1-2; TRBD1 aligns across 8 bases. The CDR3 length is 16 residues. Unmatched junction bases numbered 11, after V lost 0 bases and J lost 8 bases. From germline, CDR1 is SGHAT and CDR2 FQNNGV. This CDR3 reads CASSLERVRGQRGYTF. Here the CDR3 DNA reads TGTGCCAGCAGCTTAGAACGGGTCAGGGGGCAGCGCGGCTACACCTTC.

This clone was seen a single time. In nucleotides, the CDR3 is TGTGCCAGCAACCTCGGGGGGCTCAATGAGCAGTTCTTC. Translating gives CASNLGGLNEQFF. This chain links TRBV7-2 with TRBJ2-1; possibly TRBD2 for D (7 bases). The CDR3 runs to 13 residues. Trimming pared 7 bases from V and 6 bases from J, leaving 13 bases between. Per the germline V gene, CDR1 is SGHTA and CDR2 is FQGNSA.

The CDR3 loop is CASSVGGGMGSGQPQHF. CDR3 sequence (DNA): TGTGCCAGCAGCGTAGGGGGCGGGATGGGTAGTGGTCAGCCCCAGCATTTT. The chain uses TRBV9 and TRBJ1-5; the D gene is possibly TRBD1 (5 bases). CDR1 is SGDLS and CDR2 is YYNGEE in the germline V gene. The CDR3 runs to 17 residues. The germline V and J ends were trimmed by 0 bases and 6 bases, with 19 bases remaining between them.

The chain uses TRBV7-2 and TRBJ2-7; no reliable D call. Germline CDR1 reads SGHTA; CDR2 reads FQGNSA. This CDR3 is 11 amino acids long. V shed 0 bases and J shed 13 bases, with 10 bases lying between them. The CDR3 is CASSLARFIYF. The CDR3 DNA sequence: TGTGCCAGCAGCTTAGCGCGCTTCATCTACTTC. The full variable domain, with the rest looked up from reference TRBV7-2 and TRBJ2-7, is GAGVSQSPSNKVTEKGKDVELRCDPISGHTALYWYRQSLGQGLEFLIYFQGNSAPDKSGLPSDRFSAERTGGSVSTLTIQRTQQEDSAVYLCASSLARFIYFGPGTRLTVT.

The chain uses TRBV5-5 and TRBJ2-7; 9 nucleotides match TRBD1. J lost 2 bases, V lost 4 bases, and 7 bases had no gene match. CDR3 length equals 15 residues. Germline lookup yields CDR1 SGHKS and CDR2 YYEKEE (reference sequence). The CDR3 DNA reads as TGTGCCAGCAGCGCCCCCGGGACAGGGACCTACGAGCAGTACTTC. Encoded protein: CASSAPGTGTYEQYF.

The DNA of the CDR3 is TGTGCCAGCAGTATGGGACAACTAAACACTGAAGCTTTCTTT. This encodes CASSMGQLNTEAFF. The chain recombines TRBV28 with TRBJ1-1, with D perhaps TRBD1 (6 bases). The CDR3 totals 14 residues. V was shortened by 5 bases and J by 2 bases, with 12 bases between the two germline ends. The germline V gene has CDR1 MDHEN and CDR2 SYDVKM.

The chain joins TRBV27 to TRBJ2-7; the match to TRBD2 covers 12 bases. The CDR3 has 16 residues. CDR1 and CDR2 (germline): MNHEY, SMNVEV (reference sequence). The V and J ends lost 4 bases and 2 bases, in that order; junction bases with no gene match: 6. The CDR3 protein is CASSSPRLAGAYEQYF. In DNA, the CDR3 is TGTGCCAGCAGTTCTCCCCGACTAGCGGGGGCCTACGAGCAGTACTTC.

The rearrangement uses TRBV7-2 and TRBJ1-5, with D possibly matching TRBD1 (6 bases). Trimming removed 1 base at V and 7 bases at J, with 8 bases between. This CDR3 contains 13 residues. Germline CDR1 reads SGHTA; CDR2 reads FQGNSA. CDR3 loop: CASSLGQVQPQHF. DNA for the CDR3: TGTGCCAGCAGCTTAGGACAGGTCCAGCCCCAGCATTTT.

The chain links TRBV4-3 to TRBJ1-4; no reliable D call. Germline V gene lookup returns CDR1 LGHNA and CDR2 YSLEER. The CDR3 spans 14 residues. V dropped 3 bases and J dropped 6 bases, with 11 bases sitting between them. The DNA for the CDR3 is TGCGCCAGCAGCCAGGTCCGAGGAGATGAAAAACTGTTTTTT. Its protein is CASSQVRGDEKLFF.

The CDR3 DNA reads TGTGCCAGCAGCTTAGCTGGGGGAGGAAACACTGAAGCTTTCTTT. Translation gives CASSLAGGGNTEAFF. The chain recombines TRBV13 with TRBJ1-1; possibly TRBD1 for D (5 bases). This CDR3 contains 15 residues. Between the trimmed V and J ends, which lost 1 base and 2 bases, there was a span of 11 bases. The V gene's germline CDR1 is PRHDT and CDR2 FYEKMQ (reference sequence).

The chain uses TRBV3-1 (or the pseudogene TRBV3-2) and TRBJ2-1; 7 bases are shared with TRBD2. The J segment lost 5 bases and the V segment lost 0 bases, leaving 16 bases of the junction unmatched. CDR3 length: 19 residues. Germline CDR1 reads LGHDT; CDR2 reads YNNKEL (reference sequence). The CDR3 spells CASSQDSPAGTTFHNEQFF. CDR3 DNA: TGTGCCAGCAGCCAAGATAGCCCCGCCGGGACTACCTTCCACAATGAGCAGTTCTTC.

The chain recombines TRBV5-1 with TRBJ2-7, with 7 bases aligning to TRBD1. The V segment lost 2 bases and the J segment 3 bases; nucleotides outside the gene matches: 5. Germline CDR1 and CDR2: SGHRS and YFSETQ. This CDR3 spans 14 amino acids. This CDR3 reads CASSFGQDLYEQYF. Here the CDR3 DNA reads TGCGCCAGCAGCTTCGGACAGGATCTCTACGAGCAGTACTTC. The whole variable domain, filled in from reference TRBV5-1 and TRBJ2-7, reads KAGVTQTPRYLIKTRGQQVTLSCSPISGHRSVSWYQQTPGQGLQFLFEYFSETQRNKGNFPGRFSGRQFSNSRSEMNVSTLELGDSALYLCASSFGQDLYEQYFGPGTRLTVT.